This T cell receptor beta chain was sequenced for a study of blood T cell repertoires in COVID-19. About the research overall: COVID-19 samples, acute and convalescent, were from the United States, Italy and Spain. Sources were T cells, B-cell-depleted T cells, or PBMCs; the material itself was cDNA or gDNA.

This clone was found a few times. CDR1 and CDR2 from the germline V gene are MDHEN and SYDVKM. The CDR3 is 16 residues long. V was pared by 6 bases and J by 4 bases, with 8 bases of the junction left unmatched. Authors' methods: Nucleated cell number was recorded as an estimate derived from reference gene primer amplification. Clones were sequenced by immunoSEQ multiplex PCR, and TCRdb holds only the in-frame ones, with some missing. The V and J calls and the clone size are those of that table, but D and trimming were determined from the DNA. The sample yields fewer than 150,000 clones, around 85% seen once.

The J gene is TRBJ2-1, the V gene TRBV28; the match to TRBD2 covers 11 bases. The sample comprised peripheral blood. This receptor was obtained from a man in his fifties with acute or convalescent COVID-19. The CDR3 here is CASSPLTSGGYNEQFF. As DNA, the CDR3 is TGTGCCAGCAGCCCCCTTACTAGCGGGGGATACAATGAGCAGTTCTTC.